This entry describes one TCR beta chain. The data derive from a study of blood T cell repertoires in COVID-19. Study in general: Researchers got acute and convalescent COVID-19 samples from the United States, Italy and Spain.

Trimming took 6 bases from V and 5 from J; bases not matched to a gene: 4. The CDR3 totals 13 residues. Germline values: CDR1 ENHRY, CDR2 SYGVKD. As originally analysed: Estimation of nucleated cell counts relied on the amplification of reference gene primers. Data came from immunoSEQ multiplex PCR; TCRdb stores just in-frame clones and leaves some out. D and trimming come from the DNA, and the V and J calls and clone size come from that table. This table holds 30,000 to 40,000 clones, roughly 81% found once. What was sequenced was peripheral blood. The sequence was obtained from a human donor in a cohort sampled during active COVID-19. This chain joins TRBV10-3 and TRBJ2-7; 10 bases match TRBD1. DNA for the CDR3: TGTGCCATCAGCGACAGGGGGCAGGACGAGCAGTACTTC. This sequence encodes CAISDRGQDEQYF.